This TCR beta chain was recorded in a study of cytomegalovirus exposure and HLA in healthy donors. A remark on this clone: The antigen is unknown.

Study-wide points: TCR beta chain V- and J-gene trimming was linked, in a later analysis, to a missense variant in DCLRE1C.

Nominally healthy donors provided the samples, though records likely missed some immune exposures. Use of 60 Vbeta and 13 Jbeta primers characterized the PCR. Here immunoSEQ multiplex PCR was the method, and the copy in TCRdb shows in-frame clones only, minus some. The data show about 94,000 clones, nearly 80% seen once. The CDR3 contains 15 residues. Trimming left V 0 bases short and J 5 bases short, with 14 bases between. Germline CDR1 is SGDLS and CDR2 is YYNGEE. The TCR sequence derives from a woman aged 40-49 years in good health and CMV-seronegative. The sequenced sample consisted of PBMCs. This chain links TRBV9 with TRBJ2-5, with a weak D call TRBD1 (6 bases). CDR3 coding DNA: TGTGCCAGCAGCGTAGGGGGGCGGACAGTGGAGACCCAGTACTTC. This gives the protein CASSVGGRTVETQYF.